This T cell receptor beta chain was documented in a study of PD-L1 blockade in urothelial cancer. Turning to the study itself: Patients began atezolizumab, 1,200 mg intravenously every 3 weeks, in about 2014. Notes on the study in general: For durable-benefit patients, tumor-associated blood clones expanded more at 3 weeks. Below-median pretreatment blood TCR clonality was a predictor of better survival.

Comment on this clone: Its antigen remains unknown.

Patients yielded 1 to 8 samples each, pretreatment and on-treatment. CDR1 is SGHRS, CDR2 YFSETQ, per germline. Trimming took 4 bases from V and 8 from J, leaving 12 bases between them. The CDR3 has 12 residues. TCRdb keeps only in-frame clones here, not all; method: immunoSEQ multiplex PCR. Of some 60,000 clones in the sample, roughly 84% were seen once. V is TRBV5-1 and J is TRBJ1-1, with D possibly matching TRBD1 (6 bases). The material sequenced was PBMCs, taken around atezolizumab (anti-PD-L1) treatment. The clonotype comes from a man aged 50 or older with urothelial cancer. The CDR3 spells CASSPLGQEAFF. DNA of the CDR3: TGCGCCAGCAGCCCCCTTGGACAGGAAGCTTTCTTT.